Below, 3 T cell receptor beta chains from the same sample are listed, as sequenced in a study of cytomegalovirus exposure and HLA in healthy donors. Clones were sequenced by immunoSEQ multiplex PCR, and TCRdb holds only the in-frame ones, with some missing. The sample records approximately 160,000 clones, about 86% being singletons. Sequencing was done on a sample of PBMCs. These receptor sequences come from a woman aged 18-29 years in good health and CMV-seronegative.

This clone has at least ten counts. The rearrangement joins TRBV9 to TRBJ1-2; D might be TRBD1 (5 bases). The CDR3 extends over 15 amino acids. Between the trimmed V and J ends, which lost 0 bases and 1 base, there was a span of 10 bases. Germline CDR1 reads SGDLS; CDR2 reads YYNGEE. The CDR3 region is CASSVDAGLNYGYTF. CDR3 nucleotides: TGTGCCAGCAGCGTAGACGCGGGGCTTAACTATGGCTACACCTTC. The full variable domain, with the rest looked up from reference TRBV9 and TRBJ1-2, is DSGVTQTPKHLITATGQRVTLRCSPRSGDLSVYWYQQSLDQGLQFLIQYYNGEERAKGNILERFSAQQFPDLHSELNLSSLELGDSALYFCASSVDAGLNYGYTFGSGTRLTVV.

The chain combines TRBV9 with TRBJ1-2; D perhaps matches TRBD1 (5 bases). V dropped 4 bases and J dropped 4 bases, with 11 bases sitting between them. The germline V gene has CDR1 SGDLS and CDR2 YYNGEE. CDR3 length: 13 residues. The CDR3 DNA follows: TGTGCCAGCAGCCCCGGGGGGATCTATGGCTACACCTTC. It encodes CASSPGGIYGYTF.

This clone was seen a single time. The chain carries TRBV11-2 and TRBJ1-1; D perhaps matches TRBD1 (5 bases). There are 14 residues in the CDR3. V shed 5 bases and J shed 6 bases, with 16 bases lying between them. Germline assignment: CDR1 SGHAT and CDR2 FQNNGV. CDR3 sequence reads: CASSPGGASAEAFF. In DNA, the CDR3 is TGTGCCAGCAGCCCCGGAGGGGCTAGCGCTGAAGCTTTCTTT.